A selection of T cell receptor beta chains follows, all from one sample in a study of blood T cell repertoires in COVID-19. Sequencing was performed with immunoSEQ multiplex PCR; in TCRdb, only in-frame clones are kept and a portion is missing. This table has fewer than 40,000 clones, 70% to 80% appearing once. The sequenced material came from peripheral blood. The source is a man in his sixties with active COVID-19. Each CDR3 is given with its conserved first and last residue. The D gene is left open where the match is weak. Some rows have no size entry. The others give once, few or many, or a class for an expanded clone.

D gene: .; J gene: TRBJ2-3; V gene: TRBV7-9; clone size: .; CDR3 DNA: TGTGCCAGCAGCTTAGAAGGACTTAGCACAGATACGCAGTATTTT; CDR3 protein: CASSLEGLSTDTQYF
D gene: TRBD2; J gene: TRBJ2-5; V gene: TRBV7-2; clone size: .; CDR3 DNA: TGTGCCAGCAGCTCCTGGACTAGCGGGTCACAAGAGACCCAGTACTTC; CDR3 protein: CASSSWTSGSQETQYF
D gene: .; J gene: TRBJ2-4; V gene: TRBV7-9; clone size: few; CDR3 DNA: TGTGCCAGCAGCTTATCCTCAGAGGGGGTAGCCAAAAACATTCAGTACTTC; CDR3 protein: CASSLSSEGVAKNIQYF
D gene: .; J gene: TRBJ2-2; V gene: TRBV19; clone size: few; CDR3 DNA: TGTGCCAGTAAGGAGACAGGGAACACCGGGGAGCTGTTTTTT; CDR3 protein: CASKETGNTGELFF
D gene: .; J gene: TRBJ1-2; V gene: TRBV29-1; clone size: .; CDR3 DNA: TGCAGCGGGTCAGGGGTATACGACTATGGCTACACCTTC; CDR3 protein: CSGSGVYDYGYTF
D gene: .; J gene: TRBJ2-4; V gene: TRBV4-3; clone size: .; CDR3 DNA: TGCGCCAGCAGCCAAGATGGGCTAGCTCGTAACATTCAGTACTTC; CDR3 protein: CASSQDGLARNIQYF
D gene: TRBD2; J gene: TRBJ2-5; V gene: TRBV6-5; clone size: .; CDR3 DNA: TGTGCCAGCAGTTATATGGGGGGGAGCCAAGAGACCCAGTACTTC; CDR3 protein: CASSYMGGSQETQYF
D gene: TRBD1; J gene: TRBJ2-2; V gene: TRBV19; clone size: .; CDR3 DNA: TGTGCCAGTAGTATACCTCCGGGACAGGGTACCGGGGAGCTGTTTTTT; CDR3 protein: CASSIPPGQGTGELFF
D gene: TRBD2; J gene: TRBJ2-7; V gene: TRBV7-8; clone size: .; CDR3 DNA: TGTGCCAGCAGCTTGACTAGCGCCCCAACCTACGAGCAGTACTTC; CDR3 protein: CASSLTSAPTYEQYF
D gene: TRBD1; J gene: TRBJ2-3; V gene: TRBV7-9; clone size: .; CDR3 DNA: TGTGCCAGCATCATAGGGACAGGGGGCAACACAGATACGCAGTATTTT; CDR3 protein: CASIIGTGGNTDTQYF